This T cell receptor beta chain was recorded in a study of blood T cell repertoires in COVID-19. Study context: Specimens from acute and convalescent COVID-19 originated in the United States, Italy and Spain. PBMCs, B-cell-depleted T cells, or T cells were the source of the cDNA or gDNA that made up the material.

Participants spanned ages about 18 to 100 years and resided in about two dozen US areas. Cohorts were determined from participant-reported clinical history. TCRdb keeps only in-frame clones here, not all; method: immunoSEQ multiplex PCR. The table lists approximately 360,000 clones, approximately 90% of them singletons, with roughly 0.97% in the top ten. The CDR3 spans 13 residues. V lost 7 bases and J lost 2, with 10 bases in between. Per the germline V gene, CDR1 is KGHDR and CDR2 is SFDVKD. This TCR was sampled from a woman aged 25 to 45 with acute COVID-19. The sample taken for sequencing was PBMCs or T cells enriched from blood (not recorded which). The chain couples TRBV24-1 to TRBJ1-1; TRBD1 is a possible D gene (5 bases). The chain's CDR3 is CATRAGDNTEAFF. Written as DNA, the CDR3 is TGTGCCACCAGGGCGGGGGATAACACTGAAGCTTTCTTT.